This TCR beta chain was recorded in a study of CD4 T cells in relation to SARS-CoV-2 and coronaviruses. Study-level points and caveats: Crossreactivity was assessed only for spike protein, not other viral proteins. No donor gave both pre-pandemic and post-infection samples.

The data were produced by immunoSEQ multiplex PCR, yet TCRdb's version contains in-frame clones alone and is incomplete. The sample yields tens of thousands of clones, just over 90% seen once. With V trimmed by 6 bases and J by 5 bases, 8 bases remained unmatched. CDR3 length: 15 residues. The germline gives CDR1 MNHEY, CDR2 SVGAGI. Turning to this clone: Its target is not known.

Sequencing used naive CD4+ T cells from PBMCs. Subset in this sample: naive CD4+ T cells isolated by negative enrichment. V gene TRBV6-5 combines with J gene TRBJ2-3, with 10 bases aligning to TRBD2. The TCR comes from an adult with COVID-19. In nucleotides, the CDR3 is TGTGCCAGCAGATCAGCGGGAGGGCGGGGAGATACGCAGTATTTT. It encodes CASRSAGGRGDTQYF.